The clone carrying this TCR beta chain was observed once. Antigen specificity is unknown. The data derive from a study of T cell responses to AZD1222 COVID-19 vaccine. Study-wide results and caveats: Compared with day 0, the breadth and depth of the Spike-specific TCR repertoire rose significantly after two doses of AZD1222. Females outnumbered males among donors, who were mostly white British; clonal diversity was possibly underestimated. Recipients of AZD1222 seropositive at baseline numbered only 5 to 7. Regions 160-218 and 743-854 held dominance among vaccine-associated CD4 TCRs, which spanned spike.

Sequenced by immunoSEQ multiplex PCR; TCRdb stores in-frame clones only, minus some. The table lists 95,000 to 100,000 clones, more than 90% of them singletons. Sequenced here: peripheral blood, sampled on day 0 of AZD1222 vaccination. The TCR was taken from an adult in good health.

The CDR3 here is CAWDRLSAGNEQFF. CDR3 DNA: TGTGCCTGGGATAGACTATCCGCAGGGAATGAGCAGTTCTTC. The J gene is TRBJ2-1, the V gene TRBV30; D may match TRBD1 or TRBD2 (5 bases each). Between the trimmed V and J ends, which lost 5 bases and 7 bases, there was a span of 18 bases. CDR3 length equals 14 residues. In germline, CDR1 is GTSNPN, CDR2 SVGIG (reference sequence).